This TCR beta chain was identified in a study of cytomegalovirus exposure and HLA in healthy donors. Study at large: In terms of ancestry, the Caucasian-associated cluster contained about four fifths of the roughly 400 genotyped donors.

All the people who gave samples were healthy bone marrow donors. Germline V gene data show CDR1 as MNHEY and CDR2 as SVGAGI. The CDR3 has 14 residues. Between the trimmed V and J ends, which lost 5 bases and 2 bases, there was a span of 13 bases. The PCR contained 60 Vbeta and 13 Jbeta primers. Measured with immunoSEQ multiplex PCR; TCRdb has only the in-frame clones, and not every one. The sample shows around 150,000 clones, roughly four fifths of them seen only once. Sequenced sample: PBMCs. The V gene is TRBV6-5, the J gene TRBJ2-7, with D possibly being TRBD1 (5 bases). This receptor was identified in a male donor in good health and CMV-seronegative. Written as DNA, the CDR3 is TGTGCCAGCAGTACAGGACGTCCCCCCTACGAGCAGTACTTC. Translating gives CASSTGRPPYEQYF.